This record concerns one TCR beta chain sequence. The data were produced by immunoSEQ multiplex PCR, yet TCRdb's version contains in-frame clones alone and is incomplete. The repertoire holds 250,000 to 350,000 clones, with about nine tenths as singletons. The record originates from a study of blood T cell repertoires in COVID-19. The material sequenced was peripheral blood. This TCR came from a woman aged 40-49 years who had recovered from COVID-19.

The DNA for the CDR3 is TGTGCCAGCTCACCGGGTAACGGGAGGAGTGAGACCCAGTACTTC. This translates into CASSPGNGRSETQYF. The V call is TRBV18, the J call TRBJ2-5; the match to TRBD2 covers 7 bases. The CDR3 has 15 amino acids. Trimming removed 3 bases from V and 5 bases from J; junction bases left unmatched: 9. CDR1 is KGHSH and CDR2 is LQKENI in the germline V gene.